The 21 T cell receptor beta chains in this list originate from one sample, sequenced in a study of T-cell memory formation after mild COVID-19. TCRdb redid the calling of the 5' RACE reads with MiXCR, one entry per CDR3 protein. The sample consists of under 350,000 distinct CDR3 sequences, around 15% of them appearing once. Material for sequencing was PBMCs or a T cell subset sorted from them (not recorded which). The receptors were sampled from a man younger than 35 who had mild COVID-19 (a few samples of this study predate the infection). Cell type and time point are not known.

The chain couples TRBV12-3 or TRBV12-4 to TRBJ2-2; tentatively, D is TRBD1 (5 bases). Between the trimmed V and J ends, which lost 6 bases and 4 bases, there was a span of 12 bases. The CDR3 consists of 14 residues. The CDR3 DNA sequence: TGTGCCAGCAGCCCTAGACAGATCACCGGGGAGCTGTTTTTT. It is translated as CASSPRQITGELFF.

The CDR3, as DNA: TGCGCCAGCAGCCTAGACAGGGAGGGGGCTGGAAACACCATATATTTT. It encodes CASSLDREGAGNTIYF. This chain connects TRBV4-3 to TRBJ1-3; 7 bases are shared with TRBD1. J was trimmed by 2 bases and V by 4 bases; bases with no gene match: 8. Germline lookup yields CDR1 LGHNA and CDR2 YSLEER. The CDR3 runs to 16 residues.

The J gene is TRBJ2-3, the V gene TRBV5-1, with 11 bases aligning to TRBD1. V trimming: 4 bases; J trimming: 2 bases; junction bases outside the gene matches: 6. The V gene's germline CDR1 is SGHRS and CDR2 YFSETQ. The CDR3 is 16 residues long. CDR3 protein: CASSTRDRGFTDTQYF. CDR3 nucleotides: TGCGCCAGCAGCACCCGGGACAGGGGGTTCACAGATACGCAGTATTTT.

This clonotype has ten or more counts. The chain employs TRBV5-1 and TRBJ1-2, with 7 bases aligning to TRBD1. The CDR3 totals 16 residues. V gave up 3 bases and J gave up 4 bases; unmatched junction bases: 12. Per the germline V gene, CDR1 is SGHRS and CDR2 is YFSETQ. In nucleotides, the CDR3 is TGCGCCAGCAGCTCAGAGACAGGGTTTCTTGGCTATGGCTACACCTTC. Residues: CASSSETGFLGYGYTF.

The V and J genes are TRBV28 and TRBJ2-7; the D gene is possibly TRBD1 (5 bases). Germline values: CDR1 MDHEN, CDR2 SYDVKM. CDR3 length: 14 amino acids. V was pared by 6 bases and J by 6 bases, with 18 bases between. CDR3: CASSPTGLASEQYV. CDR3 bases: TGTGCCAGCAGCCCTACAGGTTTGGCGTCCGAGCAGTACGTC.

This clonotype was observed a handful of times. The chain uses TRBV20-1 and TRBJ1-2; possible D gene TRBD1, 5 bases. This CDR3 is built from 10 residues. Trimming took 3 bases from V and 7 from J, leaving 6 bases between them. The germline CDR1 and CDR2 sequences are DFQATT and SNEGSKA (reference sequence). Here the CDR3 reads CSASRGGYTF. Written as DNA, the CDR3 is TGCAGTGCTAGTAGGGGTGGCTACACCTTC.

CDR3 sequence: CASSLARPDRGRYNEQFF. CDR3 coding DNA: TGCGCCAGCAGCTTGGCCCGTCCCGACAGGGGGAGGTACAATGAGCAGTTCTTC. V is TRBV5-1 and J is TRBJ2-1, with 9 bases that match TRBD1. The CDR3 spans 18 residues. CDR1 and CDR2 (germline): SGHRS, YFSETQ. Unmatched junction bases numbered 11, after V lost 0 bases and J lost 4 bases.

Only a few counts were recorded for this clonotype. CDR3 sequence (DNA): TGTGCCAGCAGCTTGGGCCCCGGGGGGAACACTGAAGCTTTCTTT. Protein: CASSLGPGGNTEAFF. This chain joins TRBV7-2 and TRBJ1-1; D perhaps matches TRBD1 (5 bases). CDR1 SGHTA and CDR2 FQGNSA come from the germline V gene. This CDR3 is 15 amino acids long. The V end lost 3 bases, the J end lost 1 base, and 12 bases lay between the germline ends. The full variable domain, completed using reference TRBV7-2 and TRBJ1-1, is GAGVSQSPSNKVTEKGKDVELRCDPISGHTALYWYRQSLGQGLEFLIYFQGNSAPDKSGLPSDRFSAERTGGSVSTLTIQRTQQEDSAVYLCASSLGPGGNTEAFFGQGTRLTVV.

This sequence joins TRBV12-3 or TRBV12-4 and TRBJ2-7; tentative D call: TRBD1 (5 bases). The CDR3 sequence is 15 residues long. Trimming pared 6 bases from V and 2 bases from J, leaving 17 bases between. For the CDR3, the DNA is TGTGCCAGCAGACGACAGAGCTCGGGTCCCTACGAGCAGTACTTC. Its protein product is CASRRQSSGPYEQYF.

The V call is TRBV6-5, the J call TRBJ2-1; no clear D gene. V was pared by 0 bases and J by 9 bases, with 15 bases between. CDR1 is MNHEY, CDR2 SVGAGI, per germline. The CDR3 runs to 15 residues. As DNA, the CDR3 is TGTGCCAGCAGTTACTCGATTTCTGGGTTCGGTGAGCAGTTCTTC. This gives the protein CASSYSISGFGEQFF.

This clonotype was counted between two and nine times. This chain uses TRBV6-5 with TRBJ2-7; D gene unclear. CDR1 is MNHEY and CDR2 is SVGAGI in the germline V gene. CDR3 length: 14 amino acids. The V gene lost 0 bases and the J gene lost 2 bases, with 8 bases spanning the gap. CDR3 coding DNA: TGTGCCAGCAGTTACTCACGGGTCACCTACGAGCAGTACTTC. It translates to CASSYSRVTYEQYF.

In this sample, this clonotype turned up many times. The V and J genes are TRBV19 and TRBJ1-5; tentatively, D is TRBD1 (5 bases). The V gene's germline CDR1 is LNHDA and CDR2 SQIVND (reference sequence). The CDR3 consists of 13 residues. With 10 bases removed from V and 4 bases from J, the gap between germline ends came to 14 bases. CDR3 in DNA: TGTGCCACCCATCCCGGGGGGAATCAGCCCCAGCATTTT. Translating gives CATHPGGNQPQHF.

This clonotype has more than one count but fewer than ten. The chain has TRBV4-3 and TRBJ1-4; no reliable D call. The CDR3 is made up of 15 amino acids. Germline V gene sequence: CDR1 LGHNA, CDR2 YSLEER. V lost 1 base, J lost 5 bases, and 11 bases lay in between. CDR3 in amino acids: CASSQGTSLNEKLFF. DNA for the CDR3: TGCGCCAGCAGCCAAGGAACCAGCCTCAATGAAAAACTGTTTTTT.

As for this clonotype: A much larger clone differs from this one at a single base, so this may be a read error. This sequence joins TRBV7-9 and TRBJ1-1, with a possible D match to TRBD1 (6 bases). This CDR3 has 12 residues. The V gene's germline CDR1 is SEHNR and CDR2 FQNEAQ (reference sequence). The germline V and J ends were trimmed by 2 bases and 6 bases, with 7 bases remaining between them. CDR3 protein: CASSLKGAEAFF. In nucleotides, the CDR3 is TGTGCCAGCAGCTTAAAGGGGGCTGAAGCTTTCTTT. The full variable domain, its missing parts supplied by reference TRBV7-9 and TRBJ1-1, is DTGVSQNPRHKITKRGQNVTFRCDPISEHNRLYWYRQTLGQGPEFLTYFQNEAQLEKSRLLSDRFSAERPKGSFSTLEIQRTEQGDSAMYLCASSLKGAEAFFGQGTRLTVV.

Only a few counts were recorded for this clonotype. The rearrangement links TRBV11-2 to TRBJ1-1; TRBD1 agrees at 7 bases. V shed 5 bases, J shed 10 bases, and the junction held 10 bases outside the gene matches. The CDR3 is 13 residues long. Per the germline V gene, CDR1 is SGHAT and CDR2 is FQNNGV. The CDR3 protein is CASSPDGTAGAFF. The CDR3 coding sequence is TGTGCCAGCAGCCCAGACGGGACAGCTGGAGCTTTCTTT.

V and J are TRBV5-4 and TRBJ2-3; TRBD2 agrees at 7 bases. From germline, CDR1 is SGHNT and CDR2 YYREEE (reference sequence). This CDR3 region has 14 residues. The V segment lost 5 bases and the J segment 6 bases; nucleotides outside the gene matches: 9. As DNA, the CDR3 is TGTGCCAGCAGACTTCTAGCGGTGCGGGATACGCAGTATTTT. It specifies CASRLLAVRDTQYF.

This clonotype has a count of ten or more. V gene TRBV11-2 combines with J gene TRBJ2-5; D tentatively fits TRBD1 or TRBD2 (5 bases each). CDR3 size: 15 residues. V was clipped by 4 bases and J by 5 bases, with 17 bases between them. Germline-derived CDR1 and CDR2 are SGHAT and FQNNGV. The CDR3 nucleotides are TGTGCCAGCAGCTCCACCGGGACGGGCTCGGAGACCCAGTACTTC. It yields the protein CASSSTGTGSETQYF.

This clonotype was seen only a few times. The chain links TRBV2 to TRBJ1-2, with TRBD1 matching over 7 bases. Germline V gene lookup returns CDR1 SNHLY and CDR2 FYNNEI. This CDR3 spans 11 amino acids. Germline trimming cut 5 bases from V and 11 bases from J; bases unmatched to any gene: 5. As DNA, the CDR3 is TGTGCCAGCAGTCCTACAGGGGCTTACACCTTC. This encodes CASSPTGAYTF.

This clonotype was observed a handful of times. J is TRBJ2-7 and V is TRBV7-2, with D possibly being TRBD1 or TRBD2 (5 bases each). In germline, CDR1 is SGHTA, CDR2 FQGNSA. Deletions cut 4 bases from V and 2 bases from J, with 15 bases between. This CDR3 contains 15 residues. In DNA, the CDR3 is TGTGCCAGCAGCTCAGAGGCGGGCAGGGCCTACGAGCAGTACTTC. Amino acids: CASSSEAGRAYEQYF.

The chain carries TRBV29-1 and TRBJ2-5; TRBD1 matches at 7 bases. Germline CDR1 SQVTM, CDR2 ANQGSEA. The CDR3 totals 14 residues. The V and J ends lost 4 bases and 3 bases, in that order; junction bases with no gene match: 8. The DNA of the CDR3 is TGCAGCGTTGGGGTGGGGACAGCAGAAGAGACCCAGTACTTC. Amino acid sequence: CSVGVGTAEETQYF.

This clonotype was counted many times. CDR3 loop: CASSQDRLIGNEQFF. In DNA, the CDR3 is TGCGCCAGCAGCCAAGATCGGCTAATCGGCAATGAGCAGTTCTTC. This chain links TRBV4-3 with TRBJ2-1, with D hard to call. Between the trimmed V and J ends, which lost 0 bases and 6 bases, there was a span of 12 bases. Germline V gene data show CDR1 as LGHNA and CDR2 as YSLEER. This CDR3 spans 15 amino acids.